The 10 T cell receptor beta chains in this list originate from one sample, sequenced in a study of blood T cell repertoires in COVID-19. TCRdb keeps only in-frame clones here, not all; method: immunoSEQ multiplex PCR. The top ten hold about 4.1% of the sample, which has 95,000 to 150,000 clones, roughly 89% seen once. Sequencing was done on a sample of peripheral blood. Source of these receptors: a man in his forties or fifties with acute or convalescent COVID-19.

The rearrangement links TRBV19 to TRBJ2-3, with 9 bases aligning to TRBD2. After removal of 3 bases from V and 4 bases from J, the junction contained 14 bases not matched to a gene. Germline V gene lookup returns CDR1 LNHDA and CDR2 SQIVND (reference sequence). This CDR3 contains 18 residues. CDR3 sequence: CASSMGRRGSGGPDTQYF. The CDR3 DNA reads TGTGCCAGTAGTATGGGAAGACGTGGTAGCGGGGGACCAGATACGCAGTATTTT.

The V gene is TRBV6-6, the J gene TRBJ1-2; D is possibly TRBD1 (6 bases). Trimming removed 2 bases at V and 2 bases at J, with 12 bases between. This CDR3 is 15 amino acids long. The germline gives CDR1 MNHNY, CDR2 SVGAGI (reference sequence). The CDR3 sequence: CASSYQSGTNYGYTF. The CDR3 DNA follows: TGTGCCAGCAGTTACCAATCGGGGACAAACTATGGCTACACCTTC.

The chain combines TRBV11-3 with TRBJ2-5; 8 bases are a match to TRBD1. The CDR3 has 15 amino acids. Germline assignment: CDR1 SGHNT and CDR2 YENEEA. Germline trimming cut 4 bases from V and 4 bases from J; bases unmatched to any gene: 8. The CDR3 is CASSSSVQGGETQYF. CDR3 in DNA: TGTGCCAGCAGCTCATCCGTACAGGGGGGAGAGACCCAGTACTTC.

The chain links TRBV19 to TRBJ1-5; D is undetermined. Germline V lookup: CDR1 LNHDA, CDR2 SQIVND (reference sequence). Deletions cut 0 bases from V and 3 bases from J, with 12 bases between. This CDR3 is 16 amino acids long. CDR3 nucleotide sequence: TGTGCCAGTAGTATAGAGAGGGCCCAATACAATCAGCCCCAGCATTTT. Protein: CASSIERAQYNQPQHF.

This clone was counted between two and nine times. The genes are TRBV6-6 and TRBJ2-5; 12 bases are a match to TRBD2. This CDR3 has 13 residues. Germline CDR1 MNHNY, CDR2 SVGAGI (reference sequence). Unmatched junction bases numbered 5, after V lost 6 bases and J lost 9 bases. The CDR3: CASSGLAGTAQYF. DNA for the CDR3: TGTGCCAGCAGCGGACTAGCGGGGACGGCCCAGTACTTC.

V usage is TRBV19 and J usage is TRBJ1-2; tentatively, D is TRBD1 (6 bases). The germline gives CDR1 LNHDA, CDR2 SQIVND (reference sequence). This CDR3 contains 14 residues. Deletions cut 5 bases from V and 3 bases from J, with 13 bases between. CDR3: CASSSTGIYYGYTF. The CDR3 region has the DNA TGTGCCAGTAGTTCCACAGGGATATACTATGGCTACACCTTC.

The chain recombines TRBV6-5 with TRBJ1-2, with TRBD1 matching 9 bases. The junction had 7 bases not matched to a gene; V was cut back by 6 bases and J by 5 bases. This CDR3 comprises 14 residues. Germline lookup yields CDR1 MNHEY and CDR2 SVGAGI. The CDR3 DNA is TGTGCCAGCAGCAGGGACAGGGCCTTTTATGGCTACACCTTC. Its protein product is CASSRDRAFYGYTF.

The chain carries TRBV27 and TRBJ1-4; no firm D call. The germline V and J ends were trimmed by 1 base and 5 bases, with 5 bases remaining between them. There are 13 residues in the CDR3. Germline assignment: CDR1 MNHEY and CDR2 SMNVEV (reference sequence). CDR3 residues: CASSLLRNEKLFF. CDR3 bases: TGTGCCAGCAGTTTATTACGGAATGAAAAACTGTTTTTT.

The chain employs TRBV3-1 (or the pseudogene TRBV3-2) and TRBJ2-1, with D possibly TRBD2 on 5 matching bases. The CDR3 has 15 residues. Germline lookup yields CDR1 LGHDT and CDR2 YNNKEL (reference sequence). V lost 0 bases and J lost 3, with 9 bases in between. The CDR3 sequence is CASSQDGGGYNEQFF. The CDR3 DNA reads TGTGCCAGCAGCCAAGATGGAGGAGGCTACAATGAGCAGTTCTTC.

The rearrangement links TRBV7-9 to TRBJ2-7; D unclear. Germline-derived CDR1 and CDR2 are SEHNR and FQNEAQ (reference sequence). Trimming removed 2 bases from V and 0 bases from J, with 8 bases in between. There are 14 residues in the CDR3. CDR3 loop: CASSLTDNSYEQYF. The CDR3 coding sequence is TGTGCCAGCAGCTTAACCGACAACTCCTACGAGCAGTACTTC.